Below, one T cell receptor (beta chain) is given with its context. The entry originates in a study of OX40 agonist ivuxolimab in advanced cancers. At the level of the study: Cohort: roughly 80% men, mean age approximately 64, aged roughly 23 to 79.

Repertoires were generated with immunoSEQ multiplex PCR, while TCRdb's copy carries only in-frame clones and drops some. In the table there are approximately 58,000 clones, less than 90% of which are singletons. At cycle 4 day 1, cycle 7 day 1, and baseline, blood was sampled. This CDR3 is 15 amino acids long. Germline values: CDR1 SGHDN, CDR2 FVKESK. V was clipped by 4 bases and J by 0 bases; unmatched bases: 1. The receptor was derived from an adult with an advanced solid tumor such as melanoma, head and neck, liver or kidney cancer. The rearrangement uses TRBV14 and TRBJ2-1; 9 bases map to TRBD2. The input for sequencing was CD4+ or CD8+ T cells sorted from blood, taken in a trial of the OX40 agonist ivuxolimab. The CDR3 bases are TGTGCCAGCAGCCGTAGCGGGGGCTCCTACAATGAGCAGTTCTTC. It is translated as CASSRSGGSYNEQFF. The entire variable domain, with the rest obtained from reference TRBV14 and TRBJ2-1, is as follows: EAGVTQFPSHSVIEKGQTVTLRCDPISGHDNLYWYRRVMGKEIKFLLHFVKESKQDESGMPNNRFLAERTGGTYSTLKVQPAELEDSGVYFCASSRSGGSYNEQFFGPGTRLTVL.